What follows are 13 T cell receptor beta chains derived from one specimen sequenced in a study of human T cells and chemical hapten exposure. As for time point: patch test 1, 2 weeks after DPC sensitization. The sample's treatment: therapeutic diphenylcyclopropenone sensitization with weekly scalp DPC. TCRdb recomputed calls from the RACE reads with MiXCR, one row per CDR3 protein. The sample holds over 75,000 distinct CDR3 sequences, 7.5% to 9.5% seen once. Sequencing used whole blood, obtained in connection with sensitization to the hapten diphenylcyclopropenone (DPC). The receptors were gathered from a woman aged 25 to 39 with alopecia areata. Some clones in this sample may be carry-over from other donors' samples.

This clonotype was seen repeatedly, ten times or more. The J gene is TRBJ2-3, the V gene TRBV24-1; maybe TRBD2 (6 bases). The germline V and J ends were trimmed by 5 bases and 1 base, with 6 bases remaining between them. CDR3 size: 13 residues. Germline V gene data show CDR1 as KGHDR and CDR2 as SFDVKD. CDR3 DNA: TGTGCCACCAGTGGCGGGGGCACAGATACGCAGTATTTT. Amino acids: CATSGGGTDTQYF.

This clonotype was detected ten times or more. The chain couples TRBV20-1 to TRBJ2-1; 9 positions agree with TRBD2. Germline-derived CDR1 and CDR2 are DFQATT and SNEGSKA (reference sequence). The V gene end was trimmed by 6 bases and the J gene end by 1 base; junction bases not matched to a gene: 4. The CDR3 has 14 residues. CDR3 amino acids: CSASLAGSYNEQFF. The CDR3 DNA follows: TGCAGTGCCTCCCTAGCGGGGTCCTACAATGAGCAGTTCTTC.

This clonotype was picked up many times. In nucleotides, the CDR3 is TGCAGTGCTTACGGAAACAGCGATCAGCCCCAGCATTTT. It codes for CSAYGNSDQPQHF. This chain connects TRBV20-1 to TRBJ1-5; unclear D gene. From germline, CDR1 is DFQATT and CDR2 SNEGSKA (reference sequence). This CDR3 has 13 residues. V was cut by 5 bases and J by 5 bases, with 13 bases left in between.

The chain combines TRBV29-1 with TRBJ1-1; 8 nucleotides line up with TRBD1. The V and J ends lost 7 bases and 5 bases, in that order; junction bases with no gene match: 9. Germline-derived CDR1 and CDR2 are SQVTM and ANQGSEA. This CDR3 contains 13 residues. This chain's CDR3 is CSAPGGEWTEAFF. The CDR3 nucleotides read TGCAGCGCCCCAGGGGGCGAGTGGACTGAAGCTTTCTTT.

This clonotype was observed at least ten times. The J gene is TRBJ2-3, the V gene TRBV7-2; the D is unclear. This CDR3 has 12 amino acids. V was trimmed by 5 bases and J by 1 base, leaving 4 bases between them. Germline CDR1 SGHTA, CDR2 FQGNSA. The CDR3 protein is CASSPGTDTQYF. Here the CDR3 DNA reads TGTGCCAGCAGCCCTGGCACAGATACGCAGTATTTT.

This clonotype occurred many times. This chain links TRBV24-1 with TRBJ2-1; the match to TRBD2 covers 10 bases. This CDR3 contains 14 residues. In germline, CDR1 is KGHDR, CDR2 SFDVKD. V lost 9 bases to trimming and J lost 5 bases; unmatched junction nucleotides: 6. The CDR3 sequence: CATQTSGDDNEQFF. The CDR3, as DNA: TGTGCCACCCAAACTAGCGGGGACGACAATGAGCAGTTCTTC.

This clonotype was observed a few times. The chain uses TRBV5-6 and TRBJ1-5, with D uncertain. Germline CDR1 and CDR2: SGHDT and YYEEEE. The CDR3 loop spans 14 amino acids. V shed 0 bases and J shed 7 bases, with 11 bases lying between them. The CDR3 sequence: CASSLAGSGQPQHF. CDR3 nucleotide sequence: TGTGCCAGCAGCTTGGCGGGATCTGGGCAGCCCCAGCATTTT.

This clonotype has at least ten counts. The chain is built from TRBV5-1 and TRBJ1-1; 9 bases line up with TRBD1. The CDR3 extends over 15 amino acids. V gave up 1 base and J gave up 4 bases; unmatched junction bases: 5. In germline, CDR1 is SGHRS, CDR2 YFSETQ. The CDR3 region has the DNA TGCGCCAGCAGCTTGACAGGGGGCGTGAGCACTGAAGCTTTCTTT. It is translated as CASSLTGGVSTEAFF.

In regard to this clonotype: A much larger clone differs by one base, so this may be a read error. The rearrangement links TRBV3-1 to TRBJ2-3; no clear D gene. Germline V gene lookup returns CDR1 LGHDT and CDR2 YNNKEL (reference sequence). CDR3 size: 15 residues. The CDR3 here is CASGQDPNRADTQYF. The CDR3 coding sequence is TGTGCCAGCGGCCAAGACCCAAATAGGGCAGATACGCAGTATTTT.

The CDR3 DNA reads as TGCGCCAGCACCGACTTGTACTCAGAAGCTAACTATGGCTACACCTTC. It specifies CASTDLYSEANYGYTF. This chain joins TRBV10-2 and TRBJ1-2; no firm D call. Trimming removed 7 bases at V and 0 bases at J, with 18 bases between. There are 16 residues in the CDR3. Looked up from germline, CDR1 is WSHSY and CDR2 is SAAADI.

This sequence joins TRBV10-3 and TRBJ1-1; the D gene is possibly TRBD1 (5 bases). V lost 6 bases, J lost 1 base, and 15 bases lay in between. CDR3 length: 15 amino acids. Germline V gives CDR1 ENHRY, CDR2 SYGVKD. Here the CDR3 reads CAISPNRGTNTEAFF. CDR3 DNA sequence: TGTGCCATCAGCCCGAACCGTGGGACGAACACTGAAGCTTTCTTT.

This clonotype showed up many times. V usage is TRBV12-3 or TRBV12-4 and J usage is TRBJ2-3; D gene uncertain. This CDR3 region has 14 residues. Trimming shortened V by 6 bases and J by 1 base, and 11 bases separated the two germline ends. CDR3 sequence: CASRTPLRTDTQYF. The CDR3 DNA is TGTGCCAGCAGAACCCCCCTGCGCACAGATACGCAGTATTTT.

This chain connects TRBV29-1 to TRBJ2-2; D uncertain. Germline CDR1 and CDR2: SQVTM and ANQGSEA. The CDR3 length is 12 residues. V was trimmed by 5 bases and J by 2 bases, leaving 6 bases between them. The DNA for the CDR3 is TGCAGCGTTTTCAGAAACACCGGGGAGCTGTTTTTT. This codes for CSVFRNTGELFF.